This T cell receptor (beta chain) comes out of a study of T cell clones after liver transplantation. On the study more broadly: A pre-transplant mixed lymphocyte reaction with TCRbeta sequencing defined graft-donor-reactive clones followed in post-transplant blood.

Repertoires were generated with immunoSEQ multiplex PCR, while TCRdb's copy carries only in-frame clones and drops some. The sample yields 95,000 to 130,000 clones, over 75% seen once. The CDR3 covers 11 residues. The V and J ends lost 6 bases and 2 bases respectively, with 2 bases between them. Germline-derived CDR1 and CDR2 are SGHDN and FVKESK. The chain uses TRBV14 and TRBJ2-1; D uncertain. The TCR comes from a human patient who received a liver transplant. Some T cells may trace back to the graft donor. The sample here was CD4+ T cells from blood, taken 12 months after liver transplant. Here the CDR3 DNA reads TGTGCCAGCAGTCCCTACAATGAGCAGTTCTTC. It is translated as CASSPYNEQFF.